This T cell receptor beta chain was captured in a study of cytomegalovirus exposure and HLA in healthy donors. The PCR ran on 60 Vbeta and 13 Jbeta primers. The repertoire was sequenced with immunoSEQ multiplex PCR; TCRdb's copy has only in-frame clones and lacks some. The table shows some 120,000 clones, with 60% to 85% occurring only once. The germline V gene has CDR1 SGHTA and CDR2 FQGNSA. Trimming pared 1 base from V and 7 bases from J, leaving 11 bases between. The CDR3 is made up of 14 amino acids. Whole-study findings and limits: An Asian-associated ancestry cluster reportedly showed fewer N-insertions than the approximately 650-donor mean in a later analysis. Another analysis was done later, and it associated approximately 17,000 TCR beta sequences with HLA alleles at 0.05 false discovery rate. A few chains linked to CMV were shown in vitro to be specific for CMV antigens. Evidence from a later analysis indicated that most CMV-associated TCR beta chains looked HLA-restricted.

Comments on this clone: Its specificity is unknown.

This rearrangement joins TRBV7-2 to TRBJ1-5; the D gene is possibly TRBD1 (6 bases). This TCR came from a young woman in good health and CMV-seronegative. The sequencing input was PBMCs. CDR3: CASSLEQGGQPQHF. Here the CDR3 DNA reads TGTGCCAGCAGCTTAGAACAGGGAGGGCAGCCCCAGCATTTT.